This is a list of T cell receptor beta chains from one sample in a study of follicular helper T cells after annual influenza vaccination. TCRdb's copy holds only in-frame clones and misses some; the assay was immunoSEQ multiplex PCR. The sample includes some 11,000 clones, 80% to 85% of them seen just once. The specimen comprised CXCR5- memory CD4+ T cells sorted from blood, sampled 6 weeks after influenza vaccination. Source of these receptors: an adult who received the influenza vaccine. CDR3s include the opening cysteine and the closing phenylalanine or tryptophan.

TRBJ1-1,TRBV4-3,CASSQDGGRAFF
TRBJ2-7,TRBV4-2,CASSQDGAGGRSYEQYF
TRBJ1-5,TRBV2,CASRRSNQPQHF
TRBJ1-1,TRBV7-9,CASSSSGARNTEAFF
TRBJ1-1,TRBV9,CASSVGGRAAFF
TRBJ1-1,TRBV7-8,CASSLVEEAFF
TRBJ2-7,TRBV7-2,CASSLARTGYSEQYF
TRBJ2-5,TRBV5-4,CASSLNQETQYF
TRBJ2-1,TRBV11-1,CASSFGTGSYNEQFF
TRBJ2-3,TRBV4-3,CASSQDPGQNTQYF
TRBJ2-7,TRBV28,CATLSPYEQYF
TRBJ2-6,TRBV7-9,CASSKTGGNSGANVLTF
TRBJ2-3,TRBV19,CASSSHLTQYF
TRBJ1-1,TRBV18,CASSPRTDTEAFF